This T cell receptor (beta chain) originates from a study of blood T cell repertoires in COVID-19. About the research overall: Specimens from acute and convalescent COVID-19 originated in the United States, Italy and Spain. Sample material is recorded as cDNA or gDNA derived from T cells, B-cell-depleted T cells, or PBMCs.

Germline loops: CDR1 MNHNS, CDR2 SASEGT. Trimming pared 4 bases from V and 6 bases from J, leaving 10 bases between. The CDR3 contains 14 residues. Authors' analysis steps: Nucleated cell number was recorded as an estimate derived from reference gene primer amplification. Generated by immunoSEQ multiplex PCR, the TCRdb table keeps only in-frame clones and is missing some. Clone size and V and J calls were adopted from that table, with D and trimming inferred from the DNA. The sample carries some 130,000 clones, roughly 80% recorded once. This receptor was obtained from a man aged 55 to 70 with acute or convalescent COVID-19. Sequencing used peripheral blood. The chain has TRBV6-1 and TRBJ1-6, with D perhaps matching TRBD1 (5 bases). The CDR3 region has the DNA TGTGCCAGCAGTGCGGGGGGGGTTAATTCACCCCTCCACTTT. Its protein product is CASSAGGVNSPLHF.